The 31 T cell receptor beta chains below come from one sample, sequenced in a study of T cell responses to AZD1222 COVID-19 vaccine (dated by TCRdb to 2020 to 2023). Library generation was performed with the immunoSEQ multiplex PCR assay. This immuneACCESS table, as held by TCRdb, lists in-frame sequences with V and J called but not all clones. Of the missing ones, under half trace to an unresolved V gene in checked studies; the others have no known cause. The sample profile shows 77,000 or so clones; 92% of them were found once. In total, the top ten clones hold approximately 6.5% of the sample. The label giving this sample's time point can be read as: baseline before first vaccination. In light of the paper, this sample's treatment or condition label describes: meningococcal conjugate vaccine given as trial control. Here the sequenced sample was peripheral blood, taken on day 0 of MenACWY control vaccination. These receptors originate from an adult in good health.

V gene TRBV19 combines with J gene TRBJ2-1, with D perhaps assigned TRBD1 or TRBD2 (5 bases each). CDR1 and CDR2 (germline): LNHDA, SQIVND (reference sequence). The CDR3 spans 18 residues. Trimming shortened V by 5 bases and J by 8 bases, and 28 bases separated the two germline ends. The CDR3 nucleotides are TGTGCCAGTAGTCCGTCCCATTCCGGGGCCTCGTTCCCCCATGAGCAGTTCTTC. Protein sequence: CASSPSHSGASFPHEQFF. Supplemented by reference TRBV19 and TRBJ2-1, the full variable domain reads DGGITQSPKYLFRKEGQNVTLSCEQNLNHDAMYWYRQDPGQGLRLIYYSQIVNDFQKGDIAEGYSVSREKKESFPLTVTSAQKNPTAFYLCASSPSHSGASFPHEQFFGPGTRLTVL.

V is TRBV7-2 and J is TRBJ2-3; TRBD1 aligns across 7 bases. CDR1 and CDR2 (germline): SGHTA, FQGNSA. Trimming took 5 bases from V and 0 from J; bases not matched to a gene: 8. This CDR3 has 16 amino acids. This chain's CDR3 is CASSPRQGRSTDTQYF. CDR3 nucleotide sequence: TGTGCCAGCAGCCCCCGACAGGGTAGAAGCACAGATACGCAGTATTTT.

As to this clone: Other DNA sequences in the same sample also yield this CDR3. The rearrangement links TRBV28 to TRBJ1-4; TRBD1 is a possible D gene (6 bases). This CDR3 has 14 residues. The V end lost 6 bases, the J end lost 8 bases, and 16 bases lay between the germline ends. Looked up from germline, CDR1 is MDHEN and CDR2 is SYDVKM. CDR3 bases: TGTGCCAGCAGACAACAGGGTGGGAAGGAAAAACTGTTTTTT. Protein product: CASRQQGGKEKLFF.

V and J are TRBV19 and TRBJ1-2; TRBD1 matches 7 bases. This CDR3 has 12 amino acids. Germline V lookup: CDR1 LNHDA, CDR2 SQIVND (reference sequence). The J segment lost 5 bases and the V segment lost 8 bases, leaving 5 bases of the junction unmatched. The CDR3 loop is CASRDSSYGYTF. In nucleotides, the CDR3 is TGTGCCAGTCGGGACAGCTCTTATGGCTACACCTTC.

J is TRBJ2-7 and V is TRBV6-5, with 10 bases aligning to TRBD2. Germline loops: CDR1 MNHEY, CDR2 SVGAGI. V was clipped by 8 bases and J by 3 bases; unmatched bases: 7. This CDR3 has 14 amino acids. The CDR3 loop reads CASRKASGSYEQYF. CDR3 nucleotides: TGTGCCAGCCGAAAGGCTAGCGGGAGCTACGAGCAGTACTTC.

The J gene is TRBJ1-1, the V gene TRBV11-2; a weak D match, TRBD1 (5 bases). This CDR3 contains 13 residues. Deletions cut 5 bases from V and 8 bases from J, with 15 bases between. Looked up from germline, CDR1 is SGHAT and CDR2 is FQNNGV. CDR3 loop: CASSLNPGTEAFF. The CDR3 bases are TGTGCCAGCAGCCTAAACCCAGGGACGGAAGCTTTCTTT.

The rearrangement links TRBV19 to TRBJ1-1; D is unclear. This CDR3 is built from 14 residues. Trimming took 5 bases from V and 1 from J, leaving 11 bases between them. The germline V gene has CDR1 LNHDA and CDR2 SQIVND (reference sequence). DNA of the CDR3: TGTGCCAGTAGTGTCGGGCGGGAGAACACTGAAGCTTTCTTT. As protein: CASSVGRENTEAFF.

The chain carries TRBV11-2 and TRBJ2-7; TRBD1 agrees at 7 bases. Looked up from germline, CDR1 is SGHAT and CDR2 is FQNNGV. CDR3 length: 17 residues. V dropped 5 bases and J dropped 2; count of bases not matched to a gene: 15. The CDR3 DNA follows: TGTGCCAGCAGCCCAGAAACGGACAGGCCCCCTCCCTACGAGCAGTACTTC. It is translated as CASSPETDRPPPYEQYF.

The chain couples TRBV24-1 to TRBJ2-3; D gene unclear. Germline V lookup: CDR1 KGHDR, CDR2 SFDVKD. The CDR3 covers 14 residues. The V gene lost 6 bases and the J gene lost 0 bases, with 9 bases spanning the gap. CDR3 region: CATSRETSTDTQYF. CDR3 nucleotide sequence: TGTGCCACCAGTCGAGAGACTAGCACAGATACGCAGTATTTT.

The chain is built from TRBV28 and TRBJ2-1; 14 nucleotides align to TRBD2. The V gene end was trimmed by 6 bases and the J gene end by 1 base; junction bases not matched to a gene: 11. The CDR3 spans 19 residues. Per germline, CDR1 MDHEN and CDR2 SYDVKM. CDR3 DNA sequence: TGTGCCAGCAGGACAATTTGGACTAGCGGGAGGCCGTCCTACAATGAGCAGTTCTTC. Translating gives CASRTIWTSGRPSYNEQFF.

The rearrangement joins TRBV4-3 to TRBJ1-1; D gene unclear. Trimming cost V 1 base and J 0 bases, with 9 bases left between them. This CDR3 is built from 15 residues. Germline CDR1 LGHNA, CDR2 YSLEER. This CDR3 reads CASSQGVLMNTEAFF. The CDR3 bases are TGCGCCAGCAGCCAAGGTGTGCTCATGAACACTGAAGCTTTCTTT.

V usage is TRBV28 and J usage is TRBJ1-1, with a tentative D call TRBD1 (6 bases). The CDR3 extends over 15 amino acids. Per the germline V gene, CDR1 is MDHEN and CDR2 is SYDVKM. Between the trimmed V and J ends, which lost 6 bases and 0 bases, there was a span of 14 bases. The DNA of the CDR3 is TGTGCCAGCAGACCCCCGGGACAACTGAACACTGAAGCTTTCTTT. Its translation: CASRPPGQLNTEAFF. Full variable domain (outside the CDR3, taken from reference TRBV28 and TRBJ1-1): DVKVTQSSRYLVKRTGEKVFLECVQDMDHENMFWYRQDPGLGLRLIYFSYDVKMKEKGDIPEGYSVSREKKERFSLILESASTNQTSMYLCASRPPGQLNTEAFFGQGTRLTVV.

This chain joins TRBV5-1 and TRBJ2-7; 8 nucleotides line up with TRBD2. Trimming took 3 bases from V and 6 from J; bases not matched to a gene: 14. Per germline, CDR1 SGHRS and CDR2 YFSETQ. This CDR3 has 16 residues. Here the CDR3 DNA reads TGCGCCAGCAGCTCGGGGGTAAGCGGGAGATCTCTCGAGCAGTACTTC. It is translated as CASSSGVSGRSLEQYF.

This chain's CDR3 is CASSLEEAGYGYTF. The DNA for the CDR3 is TGTGCCAGCAGCTTGGAAGAGGCTGGCTATGGCTACACCTTC. The gene calls are TRBV5-4 and TRBJ1-2, with unresolved D. CDR1 is SGHNT, CDR2 YYREEE, per germline (reference sequence). The CDR3 length is 14 residues. V lost 0 bases to trimming and J lost 4 bases, with 10 bases between them. Filled out from reference TRBV5-4 and TRBJ1-2, the complete variable domain reads ETGVTQSPTHLIKTRGQQVTLRCSSQSGHNTVSWYQQALGQGPQFIFQYYREEENGRGNFPPRFSGLQFPNYSSELNVNALELDDSALYLCASSLEEAGYGYTFGSGTRLTVV.

The rearrangement joins TRBV15 to TRBJ1-5; D is possibly TRBD1 (5 bases). Trimming took 0 bases from V and 7 from J, leaving 13 bases between them. This CDR3 has 15 residues. Looked up from germline, CDR1 is LNHNV and CDR2 is YYDKDF (reference sequence). For the CDR3, the DNA is TGTGCCACCAGCAGAGATCCAGGGCCGACCCAGCCCCAGCATTTT. This codes for CATSRDPGPTQPQHF.

The chain is built from TRBV19 and TRBJ2-1; maybe TRBD2 (6 bases). The germline gives CDR1 LNHDA, CDR2 SQIVND (reference sequence). The CDR3 loop spans 11 amino acids. Trimming cost V 7 bases and J 9 bases, with 10 bases left between them. CDR3: CASNRGGEQFF. In DNA form, the CDR3 reads TGTGCCAGTAATAGGGGAGGTGAGCAGTTCTTC. Full variable domain (rest looked up from reference TRBV19 and TRBJ2-1): DGGITQSPKYLFRKEGQNVTLSCEQNLNHDAMYWYRQDPGQGLRLIYYSQIVNDFQKGDIAEGYSVSREKKESFPLTVTSAQKNPTAFYLCASNRGGEQFFGPGTRLTVL.

The V gene is TRBV7-6, the J gene TRBJ2-5; 7 bases are a match to TRBD2. V was clipped by 5 bases and J by 8 bases; unmatched bases: 14. The V gene's germline CDR1 is SGHVS and CDR2 FNYEAQ. CDR3 size: 15 residues. CDR3 DNA: TGTGCCAGCAGCCCCAGTCTAGCGGACTATAACACCCAGTACTTC. This sequence encodes CASSPSLADYNTQYF.

The chain carries TRBV25-1 and TRBJ2-3, with 14 positions matching TRBD2. Trimming took 6 bases from V and 3 from J; bases not matched to a gene: 5. The CDR3 consists of 16 residues. Per germline, CDR1 MGHDK and CDR2 SYGVNS. The CDR3 loop is CASSVGTSGSTDTQYF. Here the CDR3 DNA reads TGTGCCAGCAGCGTAGGGACTAGCGGGAGTACAGATACGCAGTATTTT.

The CDR3 DNA reads as TGTGCCAGCAGTCCCGGGACAGGGGATGAAAAACTGTTTTTT. Translated: CASSPGTGDEKLFF. The rearrangement uses TRBV6-6 and TRBJ1-4, with 10 nucleotides matching TRBD1. In germline, CDR1 is MNHNY, CDR2 SVGAGI (reference sequence). With 5 bases clipped from V and 6 bases from J, the junction kept 3 bases outside the gene matches. The length of the CDR3 is 14 residues.

The rearrangement joins TRBV27 to TRBJ2-1; TRBD1 matches at 7 bases. With V trimmed by 1 base and J by 8 bases, 17 bases remained unmatched. CDR1 is MNHEY and CDR2 is SMNVEV in the germline V gene (reference sequence). The CDR3 has 18 amino acids. CDR3 nucleotide sequence: TGTGCCAGCAGTTTATACTGGGGGACAGCTACGAAGGTATATGAGCAGTTCTTC. Protein product: CASSLYWGTATKVYEQFF.

V usage is TRBV15 and J usage is TRBJ2-1; D is perhaps TRBD2 (6 bases). V was shortened by 5 bases and J by 4 bases, with 12 bases between the two germline ends. The germline gives CDR1 LNHNV, CDR2 YYDKDF (reference sequence). This CDR3 comprises 14 residues. The CDR3 DNA reads as TGTGCCACCAGCGGTGGCGGGAATTACAATGAGCAGTTCTTC. Its protein product is CATSGGGNYNEQFF.

The chain is built from TRBV18 and TRBJ1-3; no reliable D call. CDR1 is KGHSH and CDR2 is LQKENI in the germline V gene. The germline V and J ends were trimmed by 9 bases and 2 bases, with 14 bases remaining between them. The CDR3 is 14 amino acids. This CDR3 is CASVVGVAGNTIYF. CDR3 DNA sequence: TGTGCCAGTGTCGTTGGAGTGGCTGGAAACACCATATATTTT.

This chain connects TRBV28 to TRBJ2-7; TRBD1 agrees at 9 bases. The V gene end was trimmed by 7 bases and the J gene end by 8 bases; junction bases not matched to a gene: 18. CDR3 length: 16 amino acids. Germline V gene lookup returns CDR1 MDHEN and CDR2 SYDVKM. CDR3 in amino acids: CASNAGTGSSVGKQYF. CDR3 nucleotides: TGTGCCAGCAACGCCGGGACAGGGTCTTCCGTGGGGAAGCAGTACTTC.

This sequence joins TRBV19 and TRBJ1-5; D gene unclear. V dropped 6 bases and J dropped 4 bases, with 13 bases sitting between them. The germline V gene has CDR1 LNHDA and CDR2 SQIVND (reference sequence). The CDR3 has 14 residues. CDR3 bases: TGTGCCAGTAGCCCTGGTTGGGGAAATCAGCCCCAGCATTTT. Translation gives CASSPGWGNQPQHF.

The V gene is TRBV4-1, the J gene TRBJ1-4; 8 nucleotides agree with TRBD1. V lost 1 base and J lost 3; bases outside the gene matches: 4. This CDR3 is 16 amino acids long. In germline, CDR1 is MGHRA, CDR2 YSYEKL. CDR3 sequence (DNA): TGCGCCAGCAGCCAAGCAGCGACAGGGGCTAATGAAAAACTGTTTTTT. Encoded protein: CASSQAATGANEKLFF.

The chain joins TRBV27 to TRBJ2-2; the D gene could be TRBD1 or TRBD2 (5 bases each). V was cut by 8 bases and J by 0 bases, with 16 bases left in between. The CDR3 consists of 16 residues. CDR1 is MNHEY, CDR2 SMNVEV, per germline (reference sequence). For the CDR3, the DNA is TGTGCCAGCTCTTGGGGGAGTCTCGCGAACACCGGGGAGCTGTTTTTT. Its translation: CASSWGSLANTGELFF.

This chain joins TRBV7-8 and TRBJ2-5; the D call may be TRBD1 or TRBD2 (5 bases each). Trimming left V 6 bases short and J 3 bases short, with 17 bases between. Germline-derived CDR1 and CDR2 are SGHVS and FQNEAQ. This CDR3 has 15 amino acids. CDR3 loop: CASRQTRGGKETQYF. CDR3 DNA sequence: TGTGCCAGCAGGCAAACCCGGGGCGGAAAAGAGACCCAGTACTTC.

V is TRBV4-3 and J is TRBJ2-5; 11 bases match TRBD2. The length of the CDR3 is 16 residues. V dropped 1 base and J dropped 3; count of bases not matched to a gene: 4. Germline assignment: CDR1 LGHNA and CDR2 YSLEER. The CDR3 DNA follows: TGCGCCAGCAGCCAAGGGCTAGCGGGAGGCGAAGAGACCCAGTACTTC. Encoded protein: CASSQGLAGGEETQYF.

The count of this clone is one. This sequence joins TRBV24-1 and TRBJ1-2; no firm D call. Trimming cost V 1 base and J 3 bases, with 17 bases left between them. CDR3 length: 17 amino acids. Germline V gene sequence: CDR1 KGHDR, CDR2 SFDVKD. The CDR3 DNA follows: TGTGCCACCAGTGATTTCTTTAGGGCTTGGGAGGACTATGGCTACACCTTC. This translates into CATSDFFRAWEDYGYTF.

The rearrangement joins TRBV6-5 to TRBJ2-1, with a possible D match to TRBD2 (6 bases). V lost 0 bases and J lost 2, with 8 bases in between. The CDR3 contains 15 residues. CDR1 and CDR2 from the germline V gene are MNHEY and SVGAGI. The CDR3 nucleotides are TGTGCCAGCAGTTACTCGCGCGGGACCTACAATGAGCAGTTCTTC. Translation gives CASSYSRGTYNEQFF.

V gene TRBV6-5 combines with J gene TRBJ2-1; D perhaps matches TRBD2 (6 bases). The CDR3 consists of 15 residues. The V gene lost 2 bases and the J gene lost 6 bases, with 14 bases spanning the gap. From germline, CDR1 is MNHEY and CDR2 SVGAGI. CDR3 sequence (DNA): TGTGCCAGCAGTTACCAGTCGGGGGTGGGCAATGAGCAGTTCTTC. Its translation is CASSYQSGVGNEQFF.